This is a list of T cell receptor beta chains from one sample in a study of blood T cell repertoires in COVID-19. Clones were read by immunoSEQ multiplex PCR, and TCRdb kept only the in-frame ones, dropping some. The sample has about 310,000 clones; roughly 87% are singletons. Source material: peripheral blood. The receptor set was obtained from a man between 18 and 29 years old with active or convalescent COVID-19. CDR3s include the opening cysteine and the closing phenylalanine or tryptophan. Fields, in order: CDR3 DNA, CDR3 protein, D gene, CDR3 length, J gene, clone size, V gene. D genes are given only for firm matches. Size values are once, few and many counts, or a class for expanded clones, and some rows have none.

TGTGCCAGCAGCAAAGAGTGGACCGGGAGGGAGTATAATTCACCCCTCCACTTT | CASSKEWTGREYNSPLHF | . | 18 | TRBJ1-6 | . | TRBV21-1
TGTGCCAGCAGCGTAGATTGGAGCTCCTACGAGCAGTACTTC | CASSVDWSSYEQYF | . | 14 | TRBJ2-7 | . | TRBV9
TGTGCCAGCAGCTTGGATCCAGGAGAAAAACTGTTTTTT | CASSLDPGEKLFF | . | 13 | TRBJ1-4 | . | TRBV5-6
TGTGCCAGCAGAAACGGACAGGGTGTGAACACTGAAGCTTTCTTT | CASRNGQGVNTEAFF | . | 15 | TRBJ1-1 | few | TRBV21-1
TGTGCCAGCAGTTTAATGGGGACAGGACATTCACCCCTCCACTTT | CASSLMGTGHSPLHF | TRBD1 | 15 | TRBJ1-6 | . | TRBV28
TGTGCCAGCAGCCCTAGGGGCCTAGGCACTGAAGCTTTCTTT | CASSPRGLGTEAFF | . | 14 | TRBJ1-1 | once | TRBV27
TGTGCCAGCAGCGCGTGGGACAGGGGGAATTCACCCCTCCACTTT | CASSAWDRGNSPLHF | TRBD1 | 15 | TRBJ1-6 | few | TRBV9
TGTGCCAGCAGTGAAATAGCGGGAGAGAAAGAGACCCAGTACTTC | CASSEIAGEKETQYF | TRBD2 | 15 | TRBJ2-5 | . | TRBV6-1
TGCGCCAGCAGTGCAGGATCCTACGAGCAGTACTTC | CASSAGSYEQYF | . | 12 | TRBJ2-7 | once | TRBV10-2
TGTGCCAGCAGGGGGGTTCGACAGGCCGAGCAGTACTTC | CASRGVRQAEQYF | . | 13 | TRBJ2-7 | . | TRBV28
TGTGCCAGCAGCTTAGCGGGGGGTTGGACCGGGGAGCTGTTTTTT | CASSLAGGWTGELFF | TRBD2 | 15 | TRBJ2-2 | . | TRBV5-4
TGTGCCAGCAGCTTAGTGTTCAGCGGGGGGGCTCTTTACAATGAGCAGTTCTTC | CASSLVFSGGALYNEQFF | TRBD2 | 18 | TRBJ2-1 | . | TRBV11-2
TGTGCCAGCAGCTTAGTAGCGTCGGATACGCAGTATTTT | CASSLVASDTQYF | . | 13 | TRBJ2-3 | once | TRBV7-9
TGTGCCAGCAGGAAGGACACGTCTAGGAGCGAGGAGCTGTTTTTT | CASRKDTSRSEELFF | . | 15 | TRBJ2-2 | once | TRBV9
TGTGCCAGCAGTTACTCGAGGGAGGGCTACACCTTC | CASSYSREGYTF | . | 12 | TRBJ1-2 | . | TRBV6-6
TGTGCCACCAGTGATTTTGTGGCTAGCGGACTTATTAGGTGGTCCTACAATGAGCAGTTCTTC | CATSDFVASGLIRWSYNEQFF | TRBD2 | 21 | TRBJ2-1 | . | TRBV24-1
TGTGCCAGCACTTCATCCGGGACAGGGTACGAGCAGTACTTC | CASTSSGTGYEQYF | TRBD1 | 14 | TRBJ2-7 | . | TRBV2
TGTGCCAGCAGCCTCGGGACGGGGGGACCCTACGAGCAGTACTTC | CASSLGTGGPYEQYF | TRBD2 | 15 | TRBJ2-7 | . | TRBV7-7
TGCGCCAGCAGCCCCCTATGGGACAGTTATGGCTACACCTTC | CASSPLWDSYGYTF | TRBD1 | 14 | TRBJ1-2 | once | TRBV4-1
TGTGCCAGCAGCAGTCGGACTAGCGGGAGGGACGAGCAGTACTTC | CASSSRTSGRDEQYF | TRBD2 | 15 | TRBJ2-7 | . | TRBV28
TGTGCCAGCAGCCCTCCCTTAACCTACGAGCAGTACTTC | CASSPPLTYEQYF | . | 13 | TRBJ2-7 | . | TRBV7-9